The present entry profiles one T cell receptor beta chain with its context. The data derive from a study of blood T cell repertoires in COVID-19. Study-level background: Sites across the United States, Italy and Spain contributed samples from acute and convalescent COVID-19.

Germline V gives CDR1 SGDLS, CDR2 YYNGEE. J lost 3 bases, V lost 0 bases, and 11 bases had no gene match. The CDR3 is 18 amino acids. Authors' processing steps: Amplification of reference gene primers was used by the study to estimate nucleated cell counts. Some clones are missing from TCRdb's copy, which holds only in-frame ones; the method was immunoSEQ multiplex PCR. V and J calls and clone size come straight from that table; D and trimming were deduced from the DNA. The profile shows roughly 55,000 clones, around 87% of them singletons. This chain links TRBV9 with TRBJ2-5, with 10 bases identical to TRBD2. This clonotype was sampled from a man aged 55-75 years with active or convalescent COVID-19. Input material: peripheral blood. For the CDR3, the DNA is TGTGCCAGCAGCGTAGGGAGAGGGACGAGCGGGAGGGAAGAGACCCAGTACTTC. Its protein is CASSVGRGTSGREETQYF.